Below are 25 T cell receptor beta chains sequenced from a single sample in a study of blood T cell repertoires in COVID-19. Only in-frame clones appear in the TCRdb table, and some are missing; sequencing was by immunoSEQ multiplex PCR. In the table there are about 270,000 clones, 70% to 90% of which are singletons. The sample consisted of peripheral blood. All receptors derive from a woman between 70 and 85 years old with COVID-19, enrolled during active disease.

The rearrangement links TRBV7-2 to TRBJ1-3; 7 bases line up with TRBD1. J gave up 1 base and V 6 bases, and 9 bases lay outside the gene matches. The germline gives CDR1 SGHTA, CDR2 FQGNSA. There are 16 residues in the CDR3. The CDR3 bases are TGTGCCAGCAGTTCAACAGGGGTTTTATCTGGAAACACCATATATTTT. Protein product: CASSSTGVLSGNTIYF. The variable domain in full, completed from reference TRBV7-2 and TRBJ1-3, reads GAGVSQSPSNKVTEKGKDVELRCDPISGHTALYWYRQSLGQGLEFLIYFQGNSAPDKSGLPSDRFSAERTGGSVSTLTIQRTQQEDSAVYLCASSSTGVLSGNTIYFGEGSWLTVV.

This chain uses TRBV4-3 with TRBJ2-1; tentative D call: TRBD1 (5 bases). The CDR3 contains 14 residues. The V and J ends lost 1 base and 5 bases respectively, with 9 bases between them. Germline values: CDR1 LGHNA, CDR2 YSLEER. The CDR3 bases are TGCGCCAGCAGCCAAGCCGACAGTAACAATGAGCAGTTCTTC. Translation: CASSQADSNNEQFF.

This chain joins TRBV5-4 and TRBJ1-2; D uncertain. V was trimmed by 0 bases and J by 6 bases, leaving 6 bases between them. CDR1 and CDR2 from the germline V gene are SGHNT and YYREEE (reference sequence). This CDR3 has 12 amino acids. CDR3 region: CASSLDSNGYTF. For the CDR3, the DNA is TGTGCCAGCAGCTTGGACTCCAATGGCTACACCTTC.

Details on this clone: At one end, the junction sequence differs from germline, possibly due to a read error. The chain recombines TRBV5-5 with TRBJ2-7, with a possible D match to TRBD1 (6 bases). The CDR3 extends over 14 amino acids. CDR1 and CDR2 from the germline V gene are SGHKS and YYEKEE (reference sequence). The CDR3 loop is CASSTGQILMKLDF. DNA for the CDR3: TGTGCCAGCAGCACAGGACAGATCCTTATGAAGCTGGACTTC.

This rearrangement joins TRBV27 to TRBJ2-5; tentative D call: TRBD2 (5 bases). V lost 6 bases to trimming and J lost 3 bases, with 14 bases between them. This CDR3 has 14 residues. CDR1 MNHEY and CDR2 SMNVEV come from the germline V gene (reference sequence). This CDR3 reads CASRPPGSEETQYF. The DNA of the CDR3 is TGTGCCAGCAGACCCCCGGGGTCAGAAGAGACCCAGTACTTC.

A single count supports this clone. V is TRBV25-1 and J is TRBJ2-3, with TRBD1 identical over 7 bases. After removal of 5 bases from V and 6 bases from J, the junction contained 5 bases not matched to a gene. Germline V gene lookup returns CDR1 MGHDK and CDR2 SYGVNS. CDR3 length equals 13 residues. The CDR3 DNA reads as TGTGCCAGCAGTATAAAACAGGGGGATACGCAGTATTTT. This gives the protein CASSIKQGDTQYF.

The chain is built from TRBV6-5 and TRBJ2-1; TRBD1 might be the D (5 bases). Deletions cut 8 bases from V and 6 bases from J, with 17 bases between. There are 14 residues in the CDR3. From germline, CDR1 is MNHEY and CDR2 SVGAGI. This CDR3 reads CASQTETVTNEQFF. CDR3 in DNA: TGTGCCAGCCAAACCGAGACAGTGACCAATGAGCAGTTCTTC.

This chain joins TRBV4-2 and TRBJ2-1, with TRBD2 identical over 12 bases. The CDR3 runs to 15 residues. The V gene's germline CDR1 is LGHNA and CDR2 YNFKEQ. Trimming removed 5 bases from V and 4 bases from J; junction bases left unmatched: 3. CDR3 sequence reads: CASSYGTSGYNEQFF. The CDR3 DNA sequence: TGTGCCAGCAGCTACGGGACTAGCGGGTACAATGAGCAGTTCTTC.

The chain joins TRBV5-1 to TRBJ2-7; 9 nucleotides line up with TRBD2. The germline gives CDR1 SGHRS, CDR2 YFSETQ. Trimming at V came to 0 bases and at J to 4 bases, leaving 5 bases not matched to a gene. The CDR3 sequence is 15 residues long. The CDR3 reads CASSLALAGRYEQYF. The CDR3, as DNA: TGCGCCAGCAGCTTGGCCCTAGCGGGGAGGTACGAGCAGTACTTC.

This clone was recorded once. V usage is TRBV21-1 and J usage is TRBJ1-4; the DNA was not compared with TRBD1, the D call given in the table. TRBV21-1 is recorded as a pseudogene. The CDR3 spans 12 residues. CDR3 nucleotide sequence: TGTGCCAGCCGGCAGGGTGGTGAAAAACTGTTTTTT. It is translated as CASRQGGEKLFF.

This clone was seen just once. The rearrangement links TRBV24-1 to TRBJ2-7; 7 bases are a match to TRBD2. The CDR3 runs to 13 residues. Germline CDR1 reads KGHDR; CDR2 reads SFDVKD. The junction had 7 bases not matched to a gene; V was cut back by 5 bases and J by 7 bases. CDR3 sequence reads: CATSGGSAGEQYF. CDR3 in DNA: TGTGCCACCAGTGGGGGATCAGCGGGGGAGCAGTACTTC.

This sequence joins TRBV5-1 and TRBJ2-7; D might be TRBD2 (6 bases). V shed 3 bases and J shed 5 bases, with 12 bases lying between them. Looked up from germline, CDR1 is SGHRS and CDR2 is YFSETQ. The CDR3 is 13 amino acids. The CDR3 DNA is TGCGCCAGCAGCTGGGGACTGACCGACGAGCAGTACTTC. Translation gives CASSWGLTDEQYF.

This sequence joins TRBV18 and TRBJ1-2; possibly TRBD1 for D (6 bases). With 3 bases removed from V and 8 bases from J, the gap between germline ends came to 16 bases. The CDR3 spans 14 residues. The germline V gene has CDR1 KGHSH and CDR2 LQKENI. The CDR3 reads CASSPSTGPLGYTF. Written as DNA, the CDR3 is TGTGCCAGCTCACCCTCGACAGGACCTCTGGGCTACACCTTC.

The CDR3 region is CASSGVLNTGELFF. As DNA, the CDR3 is TGTGCCAGCAGTGGAGTTTTGAACACCGGGGAGCTGTTTTTT. The V and J genes are TRBV2 and TRBJ2-2; D is unresolved. This CDR3 has 14 residues. Per the germline V gene, CDR1 is SNHLY and CDR2 is FYNNEI. V lost 4 bases, J lost 1 base, and 7 bases lay in between.

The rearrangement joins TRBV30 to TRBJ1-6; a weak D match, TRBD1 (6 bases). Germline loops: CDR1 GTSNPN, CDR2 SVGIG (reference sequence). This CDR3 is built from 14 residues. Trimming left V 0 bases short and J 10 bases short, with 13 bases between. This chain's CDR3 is CAWSVGTWRSPLHF. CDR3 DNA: TGTGCCTGGAGTGTTGGGACATGGAGGTCACCCCTCCACTTT.

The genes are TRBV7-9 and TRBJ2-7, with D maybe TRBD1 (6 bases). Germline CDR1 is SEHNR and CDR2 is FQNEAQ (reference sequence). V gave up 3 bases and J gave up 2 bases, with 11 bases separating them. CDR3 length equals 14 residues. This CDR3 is CASSLGAGAYEQYF. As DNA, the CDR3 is TGTGCCAGCAGCTTGGGCGCAGGGGCCTACGAGCAGTACTTC.

The CDR3 loop is CASSYSPDRDGYTF. In DNA, the CDR3 is TGTGCCAGCAGTTATTCTCCCGACAGGGATGGCTACACCTTC. J is TRBJ1-2 and V is TRBV6-6; 7 nucleotides agree with TRBD1. CDR1 MNHNY and CDR2 SVGAGI come from the germline V gene (reference sequence). J gave up 6 bases and V 3 bases, and 7 bases lay outside the gene matches. The CDR3 sequence is 14 residues long.

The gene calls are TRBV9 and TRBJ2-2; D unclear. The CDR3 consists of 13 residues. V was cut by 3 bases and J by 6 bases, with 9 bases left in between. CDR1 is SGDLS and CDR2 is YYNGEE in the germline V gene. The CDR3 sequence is CASSARQPGELFF. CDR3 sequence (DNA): TGTGCCAGCAGCGCCCGACAACCCGGGGAGCTGTTTTTT.

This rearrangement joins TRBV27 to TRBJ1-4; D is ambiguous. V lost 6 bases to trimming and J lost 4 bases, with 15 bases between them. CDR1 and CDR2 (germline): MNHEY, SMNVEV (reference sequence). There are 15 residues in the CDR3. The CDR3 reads CASRLGGLGNEKLFF. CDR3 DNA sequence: TGTGCCAGCAGGCTCGGAGGTCTCGGTAATGAAAAACTGTTTTTT. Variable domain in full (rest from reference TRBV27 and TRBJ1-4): EAQVTQNPRYLITVTGKKLTVTCSQNMNHEYMSWYRQDPGLGLRQIYYSMNVEVTDKGDVPEGYKVSRKEKRNFPLILESPSPNQTSLYFCASRLGGLGNEKLFFGSGTQLSVL.

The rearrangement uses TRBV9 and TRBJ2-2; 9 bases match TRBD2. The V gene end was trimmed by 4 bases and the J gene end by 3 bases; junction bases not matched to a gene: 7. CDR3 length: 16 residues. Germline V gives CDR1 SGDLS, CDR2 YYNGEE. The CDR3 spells CASSPPGGGDTGELFF. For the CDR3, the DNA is TGTGCCAGCAGCCCACCGGGCGGGGGGGACACCGGGGAGCTGTTTTTT.

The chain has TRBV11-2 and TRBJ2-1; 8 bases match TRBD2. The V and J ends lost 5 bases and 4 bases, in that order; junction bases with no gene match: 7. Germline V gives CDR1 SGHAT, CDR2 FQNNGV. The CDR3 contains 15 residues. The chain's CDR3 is CASSTRGGNYNEQFF. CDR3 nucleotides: TGTGCCAGCAGCACACGGGGGGGAAATTACAATGAGCAGTTCTTC.

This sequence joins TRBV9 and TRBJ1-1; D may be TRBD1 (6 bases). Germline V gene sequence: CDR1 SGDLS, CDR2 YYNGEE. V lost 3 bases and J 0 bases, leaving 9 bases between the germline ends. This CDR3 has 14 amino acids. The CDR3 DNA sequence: TGTGCCAGCAGCGCTGGACAGATGAACACTGAAGCTTTCTTT. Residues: CASSAGQMNTEAFF.

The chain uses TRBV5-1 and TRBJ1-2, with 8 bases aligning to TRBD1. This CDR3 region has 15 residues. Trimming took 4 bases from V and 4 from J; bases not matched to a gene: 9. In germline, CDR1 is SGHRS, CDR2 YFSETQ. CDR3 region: CASSPDQGAGYGYTF. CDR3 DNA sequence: TGCGCCAGCAGCCCCGATCAGGGGGCGGGCTATGGCTACACCTTC. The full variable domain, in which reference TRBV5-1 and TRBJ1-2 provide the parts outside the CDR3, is KAGVTQTPRYLIKTRGQQVTLSCSPISGHRSVSWYQQTPGQGLQFLFEYFSETQRNKGNFPGRFSGRQFSNSRSEMNVSTLELGDSALYLCASSPDQGAGYGYTFGSGTRLTVV.

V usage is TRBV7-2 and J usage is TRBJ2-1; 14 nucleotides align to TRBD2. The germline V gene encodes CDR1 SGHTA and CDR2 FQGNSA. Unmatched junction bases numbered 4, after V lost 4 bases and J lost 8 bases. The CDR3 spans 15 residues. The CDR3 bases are TGTGCCAGCAGCTCCGGGACTAGCGGGGGCTATGAGCAGTTCTTC. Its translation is CASSSGTSGGYEQFF.

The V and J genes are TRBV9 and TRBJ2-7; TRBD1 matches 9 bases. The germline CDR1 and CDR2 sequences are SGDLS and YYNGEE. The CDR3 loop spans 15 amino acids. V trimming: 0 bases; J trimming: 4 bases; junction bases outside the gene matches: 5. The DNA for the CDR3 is TGTGCCAGCAGCGTAGCAGGGACAGGGCGTTACGAGCAGTACTTC. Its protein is CASSVAGTGRYEQYF.